This TCR beta chain was captured in a study of blood T cell repertoires in COVID-19. Across the study: COVID-19 samples, acute and convalescent, were from the United States, Italy and Spain. Sample material is recorded as cDNA or gDNA derived from T cells, B-cell-depleted T cells, or PBMCs.

In the authors' methods: The assay estimated nucleated cells by amplifying reference gene primers. Assay used: immunoSEQ multiplex PCR; TCRdb lists only in-frame clones, some missing. Clonal size and the V and J genes are those of that table, whereas D and trimming came from the DNA. The sample holds 120,000 or so clones; roughly three quarters are singletons and the top ten take approximately 8%. The CDR3 covers 17 residues. The V gene end was trimmed by 0 bases and the J gene end by 3 bases; junction bases not matched to a gene: 11. Germline assignment: CDR1 SGHRS and CDR2 YFSETQ. This receptor was taken from a human donor in a cohort sampled during active COVID-19. V gene TRBV5-1 combines with J gene TRBJ1-1, with 7 bases fitting TRBD1. Material: peripheral blood. The CDR3 DNA follows: TGCGCCAGCAGCTTGGACAGGGGATTGGGGAAATACACTGAAGCTTTCTTT. This encodes CASSLDRGLGKYTEAFF.